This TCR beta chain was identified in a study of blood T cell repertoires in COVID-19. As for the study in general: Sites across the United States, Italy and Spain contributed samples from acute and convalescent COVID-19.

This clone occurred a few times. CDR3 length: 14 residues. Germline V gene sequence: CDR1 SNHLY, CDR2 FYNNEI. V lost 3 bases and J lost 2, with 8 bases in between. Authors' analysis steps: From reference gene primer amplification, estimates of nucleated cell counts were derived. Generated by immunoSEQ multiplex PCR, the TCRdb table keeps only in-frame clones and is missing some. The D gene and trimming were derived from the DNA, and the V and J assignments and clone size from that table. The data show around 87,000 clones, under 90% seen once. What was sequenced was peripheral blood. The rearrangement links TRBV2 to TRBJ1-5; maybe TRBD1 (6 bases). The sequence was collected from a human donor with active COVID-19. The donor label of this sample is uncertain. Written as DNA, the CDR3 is TGTGCCAGCAGTGACAGGGGCGGCAATCAGCCCCAGCATTTT. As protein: CASSDRGGNQPQHF.